The sequence of this TCR beta chain was determined in a study of T cell responses to AZD1222 COVID-19 vaccine (dated by TCRdb to about 2021). At the level of the whole study: TCR sequencing covered 230 to 250 trial participants: 200 to 220 given two doses of AZD1222 and 26 given two doses of MenACWY control vaccine. Trial participants were enrolled by age into subgroups of 18-55, 56-69 and 70-plus years, and around 150, 28 and 57 TCR-sequenced participants, respectively, were included in these subgroups. On the study overall, not on this receptor specifically: Epitopes outside the regions mutated in the B.1.351 and B.1.1.7 variants were reportedly recognized by nearly half of the unique spike-specific TCRs. No day 14 peak-response samples were available, so repertoires were characterized only after the peak T cell response. CD4 TCRs associated with the vaccine covered the entire spike protein, and the dominant responses were in regions 160-218 and 743-854. The 56-69-year group was small, and its depth increase did not reach significance, likely because of low power. After two AZD1222 doses, spike-specific TCR breadth and depth were significantly higher than at day 0 and than in MenACWY recipients. Participants were mostly white British and included more females than males, and it was suggested by the authors that clonal diversity may have been underestimated. Conclusions about previously exposed vaccinees are limited because only five to seven AZD1222 recipients were SARS-CoV-2 seropositive at baseline.

The intended sense of this specimen's time point label: about 28 days (+/-7) after the second vaccine dose. Because spike-specific TCR depth and breadth did not differ between the two schedules, AZD1222 recipients who got a second dose at roughly 4 weeks were pooled with those who got a second dose at roughly 12 weeks. Vaccinee samples came from UK trials COV001 and COV002, including a single-blind randomized controlled phase 2/3 trial of AZD1222 (ChAdOx1 nCoV-19) in healthy adults. Trial participant PBMC samples were collected at day 0 and day 28 after the second dose for TCRbeta chain sequencing. The CDR3 regions of human TCRbeta chains were subjected to immunosequencing. The published analysis was carried out like this. Repertoire TCRs were matched against a reference library of SARS-CoV-2-specific TCRs generated with the MIRA antigen-specificity platform. Breadth meant the fraction of unique TCRs that were SARS-CoV-2-associated, whereas depth meant the fraction of total T cells that were SARS-CoV-2-associated. Using the MIRA data, each spike-specific TCR was assigned both to the spike region to which the TCR was reactive and to a CD4 or CD8 class. Log10-transformed breadth and depth values were compared by one-way ANOVA with Sidak's multiple comparisons tests. TCRdb took over this immuneACCESS table, retaining in-frame rearrangements with V and J assigned. Such tables are incomplete; in checked studies, under half of the missing clones stem from an unresolved V gene, and the remainder is unexplained. The DNA gave D and trimming, while V, J and clone size come from that table. This sample has around 120,000 clones in its table, and about 93% of those were observed once. The ten largest clones represent 4% to 6% of the sample.

The germline V gene sets CDR1 to SGHRS and CDR2 to YFSETQ. The CDR3 numbers 11 residues from cysteine through phenylalanine. The read is trimmed to its CDR3 DNA, 33 bases read in frame from base 1. V was cut back by 9 bases and J by 3 bases, leaving a gap of 9 bases between them. A remark on this clone: It has no known antigen specificity. Base qualities are not recorded, but no much larger clone differs from it by a single base.

The TCR was taken from an adult who received the AZD1222 COVID-19 vaccine. Rearrangement joined TRBV5-1 to TRBJ1-2; TRBD1 is a possible D gene, resting on 5 matching bases. This specimen was peripheral blood, taken 28 days after the second AZD1222 dose. The CDR3 amino acid sequence is: CATDTDYGYTF. The DNA sequence is as follows: TGCGCCACGGACACTGACTATGGCTACACCTTC.